Shown below are 11 T cell receptor beta chains from a single sample sequenced in a study of identical twins. TCRdb processed the 5' RACE reads anew with MiXCR; each CDR3 protein has one entry. The data contain about 810,000 distinct CDR3 sequences, 9% to 15% of them singletons. These sequences were also reported in another study, on yellow fever vaccine responses in identical twins.

Sequencing input: PBMCs. The origin of the receptors is a young woman in good health.

There are a few counts of this clonotype. The chain recombines TRBV28 with TRBJ1-4; a weak D match, TRBD1 (5 bases). This CDR3 has 15 residues. V lost 6 bases and J 8 bases, leaving 19 bases between the germline ends. Germline V gene sequence: CDR1 MDHEN, CDR2 SYDVKM. The CDR3, as DNA: TGTGCCAGCAGCCCCCGAGGGGCGGTTGGGGAAAAACTGTTTTTT. Its protein product is CASSPRGAVGEKLFF. Full variable domain (outside the CDR3, taken from reference TRBV28 and TRBJ1-4): DVKVTQSSRYLVKRTGEKVFLECVQDMDHENMFWYRQDPGLGLRLIYFSYDVKMKEKGDIPEGYSVSREKKERFSLILESASTNQTSMYLCASSPRGAVGEKLFFGSGTQLSVL.

This clonotype showed up just a few times. The chain links TRBV4-1 to TRBJ2-1, with 7 nucleotides matching TRBD2. The CDR3 has 16 residues. In germline, CDR1 is MGHRA, CDR2 YSYEKL. V lost 0 bases and J lost 9; bases outside the gene matches: 11. The CDR3 loop is CASSQDSGGPWAEQFF. CDR3 DNA sequence: TGCGCCAGCAGCCAAGATTCGGGAGGCCCGTGGGCTGAGCAGTTCTTC.

This clonotype was recorded once. The CDR3 reads CASSLAPGLATETQYF. CDR3 in DNA: TGTGCCAGCAGCTTAGCGCCGGGACTAGCGACTGAGACCCAGTACTTC. The chain uses TRBV7-7 and TRBJ2-5, with 10 bases that match TRBD2. This CDR3 comprises 16 residues. Germline CDR1 SSHAT, CDR2 FNYEAQ (reference sequence). J was trimmed by 5 bases and V by 0 bases; bases with no gene match: 6.

This sequence joins TRBV2 and TRBJ1-1; D unresolved. The CDR3 is 14 residues long. The ends were cut back, 7 bases at V and 4 bases at J, with 16 bases in the middle. Per germline, CDR1 SNHLY and CDR2 FYNNEI. CDR3 region: CASKKTRNLTEAFF. For the CDR3, the DNA is TGTGCCAGCAAGAAAACAAGGAATCTCACTGAAGCTTTCTTT.

This clonotype was recorded many times. This chain uses TRBV18 with TRBJ2-3, with D hard to call. This CDR3 is built from 12 residues. V lost 3 bases to trimming and J lost 2 bases, with 3 bases between them. CDR1 is KGHSH and CDR2 is LQKENI in the germline V gene. CDR3 in amino acids: CASSPDTDTQYF. CDR3 nucleotide sequence: TGTGCCAGCTCACCTGACACAGATACGCAGTATTTT.

There are a few counts of this clonotype. This rearrangement joins TRBV12-3 or TRBV12-4 to TRBJ2-4; TRBD1 matches at 7 bases. The CDR3 is made up of 15 amino acids. Trimming removed 4 bases from V and 0 bases from J; junction bases left unmatched: 3. CDR3 nucleotides: TGTGCCAGCAGTTGCAGGGGGTTAGCCAAAAACATTCAGTACTTC. It translates to CASSCRGLAKNIQYF.

The chain carries TRBV2 and TRBJ2-7, with D hard to call. CDR1 and CDR2 from the germline V gene are SNHLY and FYNNEI. The V end lost 7 bases, the J end lost 3 bases, and 13 bases lay between the germline ends. The CDR3 is 13 amino acids. CDR3 sequence (DNA): TGTGCCAGCAAAGCCGGACCGATCTACGAGCAGTACGTC. This encodes CASKAGPIYEQYV.

This clonotype came up a few times. This chain joins TRBV19 and TRBJ1-3; D is unclear. Germline CDR1 is LNHDA and CDR2 is SQIVND (reference sequence). The CDR3 runs to 14 residues. V was clipped by 7 bases and J by 0 bases, with 10 bases between them. CDR3 coding DNA: TGTGCCAGTACCAAGTCCCGCTCTGGAAACACCATATATTTT. Translated: CASTKSRSGNTIYF.

This clonotype was detected a few times. The chain uses TRBV2 and TRBJ2-6; no firm D call. V was clipped by 6 bases and J by 4 bases, with 16 bases between them. The germline V gene has CDR1 SNHLY and CDR2 FYNNEI. The CDR3 extends over 16 amino acids. The CDR3 here is CASRLGGLSGANVLTF. In DNA form, the CDR3 reads TGTGCCAGCAGGTTGGGCGGTCTATCCGGGGCCAACGTCCTGACTTTC.

The rearrangement uses TRBV27 and TRBJ2-6; 9 nucleotides align to TRBD1. Trimming took 3 bases from V and 1 from J; bases not matched to a gene: 13. The germline CDR1 and CDR2 sequences are MNHEY and SMNVEV (reference sequence). The CDR3 has 20 residues. CDR3 nucleotide sequence: TGTGCCAGCAGTTTTGGGGCGACAGGGGGAATTTTTTCTGGGGCCAACGTCCTGACTTTC. It is translated as CASSFGATGGIFSGANVLTF.

This clonotype has just a few counts. This sequence joins TRBV11-2 and TRBJ2-2; possibly TRBD2 for D (6 bases). V lost 7 bases, J lost 6 bases, and 18 bases lay in between. Germline CDR1 and CDR2: SGHAT and FQNNGV. The CDR3 contains 15 residues. The DNA for the CDR3 is TGTGCCAGCAACCGCCGGAGGGGTTCGGCCGGGGAGCTGTTTTTT. Its translation is CASNRRRGSAGELFF.